This passage covers 9 T cell receptor beta chains from one sample sequenced in a study of T cell responses to AZD1222 COVID-19 vaccine (dated by TCRdb to about 2021). Libraries were constructed by the immunoSEQ multiplex PCR assay. TCRdb re-hosts the immuneACCESS table, in-frame sequences only. Its copies lack some clones; in the studies checked, an unresolved V gene accounts for under half of them, and the cause for the rest is not known. This sample gives roughly 110,000 clones in total; approximately 90% of them show up just once. The ten largest clonotypes hold roughly 21% of the sample. Read against the paper, the sample's time point label means: baseline before first vaccination. The sequenced sample was peripheral blood, obtained on day 0 of AZD1222 vaccination. These receptors were taken from an adult in good health.

The chain recombines TRBV5-6 with TRBJ2-1, with 9 bases matching TRBD1. The ends lost 3 bases at V and 5 bases at J; junction bases unmatched: 6. There are 15 residues in the CDR3. The germline CDR1 and CDR2 sequences are SGHDT and YYEEEE. CDR3 sequence reads: CASSWTGTGHNEQFF. In nucleotides, the CDR3 is TGTGCCAGCAGCTGGACCGGGACAGGGCACAATGAGCAGTTCTTC.

The chain combines TRBV29-1 with TRBJ1-4; 9 nucleotides align to TRBD1. The length of the CDR3 is 15 residues. J lost 5 bases, V lost 7 bases, and 11 bases had no gene match. The germline gives CDR1 SQVTM, CDR2 ANQGSEA. The CDR3 region has the DNA TGCAGCGGCAAACAGGGGGCGATAGGAAATGAAAAACTGTTTTTT. This gives the protein CSGKQGAIGNEKLFF.

CDR3 sequence reads: CASSENRFEPQHF. CDR3 bases: TGTGCCAGCAGTGAAAACAGGTTTGAGCCCCAGCATTTT. This chain connects TRBV6-1 to TRBJ1-5, with D maybe TRBD1 (5 bases). Germline V gives CDR1 MNHNS, CDR2 SASEGT. V was clipped by 2 bases and J by 8 bases, with 10 bases between them. The CDR3 is 13 residues long.

This chain links TRBV4-3 with TRBJ1-3; D gene uncertain. Germline V gene data show CDR1 as LGHNA and CDR2 as YSLEER. The V and J ends lost 0 bases and 0 bases respectively, with 6 bases between them. The CDR3 has 15 residues. The CDR3 sequence is CASSQDLFSGNTIYF. CDR3 nucleotide sequence: TGCGCCAGCAGCCAAGACCTCTTCTCTGGAAACACCATATATTTT.

The J gene is TRBJ2-3, the V gene TRBV5-4; 12 nucleotides align to TRBD2. Germline CDR1 reads SGHNT; CDR2 reads YYREEE (reference sequence). The ends lost 4 bases at V and 8 bases at J; junction bases unmatched: 11. CDR3 size: 16 residues. The CDR3 region has the DNA TGTGCCAGCAGCCCAGGGGCTAGCGGGGGGGTCGGTACGCAGTATTTT. As protein: CASSPGASGGVGTQYF. Complete variable domain (other parts from reference TRBV5-4 and TRBJ2-3): ETGVTQSPTHLIKTRGQQVTLRCSSQSGHNTVSWYQQALGQGPQFIFQYYREEENGRGNFPPRFSGLQFPNYSSELNVNALELDDSALYLCASSPGASGGVGTQYFGPGTRLTVL.

The chain couples TRBV5-6 to TRBJ1-1; D remains unclear. The ends were cut back, 5 bases at V and 0 bases at J, with 14 bases in the middle. CDR3 length: 15 amino acids. CDR1 SGHDT and CDR2 YYEEEE come from the germline V gene. The DNA of the CDR3 is TGTGCCAGCAGATCGGACGGATTCATGAACACTGAAGCTTTCTTT. Protein sequence: CASRSDGFMNTEAFF.

This chain links TRBV15 with TRBJ2-3; 10 positions agree with TRBD2. The CDR3 runs to 15 residues. Germline CDR1 reads LNHNV; CDR2 reads YYDKDF (reference sequence). Trimming removed 0 bases from V and 4 bases from J; junction bases left unmatched: 1. This chain's CDR3 is CATSRDSGGADTQYF. CDR3 nucleotide sequence: TGTGCCACCAGCAGAGACAGCGGGGGGGCAGATACGCAGTATTTT.

The chain links TRBV5-5 to TRBJ2-6; TRBD2 matches 7 bases. Looked up from germline, CDR1 is SGHKS and CDR2 is YYEKEE (reference sequence). The CDR3 is 17 residues long. The V and J ends lost 3 bases and 0 bases, in that order; junction bases with no gene match: 6. The chain's CDR3 is CASSSLWGGSGANVLTF. The DNA of the CDR3 is TGTGCCAGCAGCTCCTTGTGGGGGGGCTCTGGGGCCAACGTCCTGACTTTC.

The chain links TRBV7-2 to TRBJ1-5, with 8 bases lining up with TRBD1. V gave up 5 bases and J gave up 5 bases; unmatched junction bases: 2. The germline gives CDR1 SGHTA, CDR2 FQGNSA. This CDR3 is built from 13 residues. The DNA of the CDR3 is TGTGCCAGCAGCCGGGACAGGCATCAGCCCCAGCATTTT. It encodes CASSRDRHQPQHF.